A selection of T cell receptor beta chains follows, all from one sample in a study of blood T cell repertoires in COVID-19. Libraries were prepared by immunoSEQ multiplex PCR; TCRdb keeps only in-frame clonotypes and omits some of them. The sample yields 470,000 or so clones, about 89% seen once. The specimen was peripheral blood. These receptors were taken from a woman in her 30s with acute or convalescent COVID-19. Both conserved end residues are part of each CDR3. D genes are given only for firm matches. Size values are once, few and many counts, or a class for expanded clones, and some rows have none.

J gene: TRBJ2-5
V gene: TRBV29-1
D gene: TRBD1
clone size: .
CDR3 protein: CSAIDRGQETQYF
CDR3 DNA: TGCAGCGCGATAGACAGGGGTCAAGAGACCCAGTACTTC

J gene: TRBJ2-1
V gene: TRBV2
D gene: .
clone size: .
CDR3 protein: CASSEKGATLYNEQFF
CDR3 DNA: TGTGCCAGCAGTGAGAAAGGGGCGACCCTTTACAATGAGCAGTTCTTC

J gene: TRBJ1-5
V gene: TRBV9
D gene: .
clone size: .
CDR3 protein: CASSVTDRYNQPQHF
CDR3 DNA: TGTGCCAGCAGCGTAACCGACAGATACAATCAGCCCCAGCATTTT

J gene: TRBJ2-7
V gene: TRBV5-6
D gene: .
clone size: .
CDR3 protein: CASSLAGLYEQYF
CDR3 DNA: TGTGCCAGCAGCTTGGCCGGTTTGTACGAGCAGTACTTC

J gene: TRBJ2-3
V gene: TRBV5-1
D gene: .
clone size: .
CDR3 protein: CASSRGGTTDTQYF
CDR3 DNA: TGCGCCAGCAGCCGCGGGGGCACAACAGATACGCAGTATTTT

J gene: TRBJ1-6
V gene: TRBV5-4
D gene: .
clone size: .
CDR3 protein: CASSWGTNRYNSPLHF
CDR3 DNA: TGTGCCAGCAGCTGGGGGACAAATCGGTATAATTCACCCCTCCACTTT

J gene: TRBJ2-7
V gene: TRBV24-1
D gene: .
clone size: once
CDR3 protein: CATGILDRPTSSYEQYF
CDR3 DNA: TGTGCCACCGGAATTCTAGACAGGCCGACCAGCTCCTACGAGCAGTACTTC

J gene: TRBJ1-3
V gene: TRBV2
D gene: .
clone size: .
CDR3 protein: CASSGDYSGNTIYF
CDR3 DNA: TGTGCCAGCAGCGGGGACTACTCTGGAAACACCATATATTTT

J gene: TRBJ1-5
V gene: TRBV6-4
D gene: TRBD1
clone size: .
CDR3 protein: CASGRGVLPQHF
CDR3 DNA: TGTGCTTCGGGCAGGGGGGTTTTGCCCCAGCATTTT

J gene: TRBJ1-5
V gene: TRBV2
D gene: .
clone size: .
CDR3 protein: CASSEYGGLSNQPQHF
CDR3 DNA: TGTGCCAGCAGTGAGTATGGAGGACTTAGCAATCAGCCCCAGCATTTT

J gene: TRBJ1-3
V gene: TRBV25-1
D gene: .
clone size: .
CDR3 protein: CASSDTGGNTIYF
CDR3 DNA: TGTGCCAGCAGTGATACAGGTGGAAACACCATATATTTT

J gene: TRBJ1-6
V gene: TRBV2
D gene: .
clone size: .
CDR3 protein: CASRSTGMNSPLHF
CDR3 DNA: TGTGCCAGCAGATCGACAGGAATGAATTCACCCCTCCACTTT

J gene: TRBJ2-3
V gene: TRBV5-5
D gene: .
clone size: .
CDR3 protein: CASSLVARSGDTQYF
CDR3 DNA: TGTGCCAGCAGCTTGGTAGCGCGAAGTGGGGATACGCAGTATTTT

J gene: TRBJ2-3
V gene: TRBV6-5
D gene: .
clone size: .
CDR3 protein: CASTRGQTDTQYF
CDR3 DNA: TGTGCCAGCACCAGAGGACAGACAGATACGCAGTATTTT

J gene: TRBJ2-5
V gene: TRBV24-1
D gene: TRBD2
clone size: .
CDR3 protein: CATSTTSGENQETQYF
CDR3 DNA: TGTGCCACCAGCACTACTAGCGGGGAAAACCAAGAGACCCAGTACTTC

J gene: TRBJ2-1
V gene: TRBV5-1
D gene: TRBD1
clone size: .
CDR3 protein: CASSLAGAGGGWEQFF
CDR3 DNA: TGCGCCAGCAGCCTGGCCGGGGCAGGGGGTGGTTGGGAGCAGTTCTTC

J gene: TRBJ1-1
V gene: TRBV29-1
D gene: .
clone size: once
CDR3 protein: CSVGQRNTEAFF
CDR3 DNA: TGCAGCGTTGGACAAAGGAACACTGAAGCTTTCTTT

J gene: TRBJ2-3
V gene: TRBV11-2
D gene: .
clone size: .
CDR3 protein: CASIGPGGLTFSDTQYF
CDR3 DNA: TGTGCCAGCATCGGGCCGGGGGGCCTTACTTTTTCAGATACGCAGTATTTT

J gene: TRBJ2-7
V gene: TRBV5-1
D gene: TRBD1
clone size: .
CDR3 protein: CASSLGGTGRYEQYF
CDR3 DNA: TGCGCCAGCAGCTTGGGGGGGACAGGGAGATACGAGCAGTACTTC

J gene: TRBJ1-6
V gene: TRBV28
D gene: .
clone size: .
CDR3 protein: CASSLSGVVGSPLHF
CDR3 DNA: TGTGCCAGCAGTTTATCAGGGGTGGTGGGTTCACCCCTCCACTTT

J gene: TRBJ1-1
V gene: TRBV5-6
D gene: .
clone size: few
CDR3 protein: CASSLVPEEAFF
CDR3 DNA: TGTGCCAGCAGCTTGGTACCGGAGGAAGCTTTCTTT

J gene: TRBJ2-7
V gene: TRBV4-1
D gene: TRBD1
clone size: few
CDR3 protein: CASSSYARDRYYEQYF
CDR3 DNA: TGCGCCAGCAGCTCTTACGCCCGGGACAGGTACTACGAGCAGTACTTC

J gene: TRBJ1-6
V gene: TRBV18
D gene: TRBD1
clone size: .
CDR3 protein: CASSPPGTGIGSPLHF
CDR3 DNA: TGTGCCAGCTCACCACCTGGGACAGGGATAGGTTCACCCCTCCACTTT

J gene: TRBJ2-7
V gene: TRBV19
D gene: TRBD1
clone size: .
CDR3 protein: CASTHRFGQGYEQYF
CDR3 DNA: TGTGCCAGTACCCACCGTTTCGGACAGGGCTACGAGCAGTACTTC

J gene: TRBJ2-6
V gene: TRBV19
D gene: .
clone size: .
CDR3 protein: CASSIQGSGANVLTF
CDR3 DNA: TGTGCCAGTAGTATCCAGGGCTCTGGGGCCAACGTCCTGACTTTC

J gene: TRBJ2-7
V gene: TRBV27
D gene: .
clone size: once
CDR3 protein: CASTRQGGTYEQYF
CDR3 DNA: TGTGCCAGCACAAGGCAGGGGGGAACCTACGAGCAGTACTTC

J gene: TRBJ2-2
V gene: TRBV5-5
D gene: TRBD2
clone size: .
CDR3 protein: CASSRPSGVLTGELFF
CDR3 DNA: TGTGCCAGCAGCCGACCTAGCGGGGTACTCACCGGGGAGCTGTTTTTT

J gene: TRBJ2-2
V gene: TRBV7-9
D gene: .
clone size: .
CDR3 protein: CASSLELGYATGELFF
CDR3 DNA: TGTGCCAGCAGCTTAGAGCTCGGGTATGCCACCGGGGAGCTGTTTTTT

J gene: TRBJ1-1
V gene: TRBV3-1/TRBV3-2
D gene: TRBD1
clone size: once
CDR3 protein: CASSRGQGGVTEAFF
CDR3 DNA: TGTGCCAGCAGCCGCGGACAGGGGGGGGTGACTGAAGCTTTCTTT

J gene: TRBJ2-1
V gene: TRBV19
D gene: TRBD1
clone size: .
CDR3 protein: CASSLRGTDLYNEQFF
CDR3 DNA: TGTGCCAGTAGTTTGCGAGGGACAGACCTCTACAATGAGCAGTTCTTC

J gene: TRBJ1-1
V gene: TRBV5-6
D gene: TRBD1
clone size: .
CDR3 protein: CASSSSGQGAISEAFF
CDR3 DNA: TGTGCCAGCAGCTCGTCGGGACAGGGGGCGATTTCTGAAGCTTTCTTT

J gene: TRBJ1-1
V gene: TRBV6-5
D gene: .
clone size: .
CDR3 protein: CATTVDLVTEAFF
CDR3 DNA: TGTGCCACAACAGTCGATTTAGTCACTGAAGCTTTCTTT

J gene: TRBJ2-3
V gene: TRBV19
D gene: .
clone size: .
CDR3 protein: CASSQGGFTDTQYF
CDR3 DNA: TGTGCCAGTAGTCAAGGCGGATTCACAGATACGCAGTATTTT

J gene: TRBJ2-2
V gene: TRBV5-4
D gene: TRBD2
clone size: once
CDR3 protein: CASSLKGLAGDTGELFF
CDR3 DNA: TGTGCCAGCAGCCTTAAGGGACTAGCGGGGGATACCGGGGAGCTGTTTTTT

J gene: TRBJ1-3
V gene: TRBV2
D gene: .
clone size: .
CDR3 protein: CASSDIQGLSGNTIYF
CDR3 DNA: TGTGCCAGCAGTGATATACAGGGCCTCTCTGGAAACACCATATATTTT

J gene: TRBJ2-5
V gene: TRBV13
D gene: .
clone size: .
CDR3 protein: CASSLARETQYF
CDR3 DNA: TGTGCCAGCAGCTTAGCGAGGGAGACCCAGTACTTC

J gene: TRBJ1-5
V gene: TRBV10-3
D gene: .
clone size: .
CDR3 protein: CAISDPVRNQPQHF
CDR3 DNA: TGTGCCATCAGCGATCCCGTGCGGAATCAGCCCCAGCATTTT

J gene: TRBJ2-1
V gene: TRBV27
D gene: TRBD2
clone size: .
CDR3 protein: CASSPGGANEQFF
CDR3 DNA: TGTGCCAGCAGCCCCGGGGGGGCGAATGAGCAGTTCTTC

J gene: TRBJ1-2
V gene: TRBV28
D gene: .
clone size: .
CDR3 protein: CASSLSRVQGGYTF
CDR3 DNA: TGTGCCAGCAGTTTATCAAGGGTGCAGGGAGGCTACACCTTC

J gene: TRBJ2-2
V gene: TRBV5-1
D gene: .
clone size: few
CDR3 protein: CASSWLSEAGELFF
CDR3 DNA: TGCGCCAGCAGCTGGCTGTCCGAGGCCGGGGAGCTGTTTTTT

J gene: TRBJ2-7
V gene: TRBV28
D gene: .
clone size: .
CDR3 protein: CASGLYEQYF
CDR3 DNA: TGTGCCAGCGGACTCTACGAGCAGTACTTC

J gene: TRBJ2-3
V gene: TRBV18
D gene: TRBD2
clone size: .
CDR3 protein: CASSPWIAGATDTQYF
CDR3 DNA: TGTGCCAGCTCACCATGGATAGCGGGGGCCACAGATACGCAGTATTTT

J gene: TRBJ2-4
V gene: TRBV9
D gene: TRBD1
clone size: .
CDR3 protein: CASSAGTGKNIQYF
CDR3 DNA: TGTGCCAGCAGCGCCGGGACAGGGAAAAACATTCAGTACTTC

J gene: TRBJ2-1
V gene: TRBV7-9
D gene: .
clone size: few
CDR3 protein: CASSPRGKQENEQFF
CDR3 DNA: TGTGCCAGCAGCCCTAGGGGAAAACAGGAAAATGAGCAGTTCTTC

J gene: TRBJ2-7
V gene: TRBV7-6
D gene: TRBD2
clone size: once
CDR3 protein: CASSLGVSGGAYEQYF
CDR3 DNA: TGTGCCAGCAGCTTAGGGGTTAGCGGGGGGGCCTACGAGCAGTACTTC

J gene: TRBJ1-6
V gene: TRBV2
D gene: TRBD1
clone size: .
CDR3 protein: CASSETGSYSPLHF
CDR3 DNA: TGTGCCAGCAGCGAGACAGGGTCTTATTCACCCCTCCACTTT

J gene: TRBJ1-1
V gene: TRBV5-4
D gene: .
clone size: .
CDR3 protein: CASSLDPGLTEAFF
CDR3 DNA: TGTGCCAGCAGCTTGGATCCAGGGCTCACTGAAGCTTTCTTT

J gene: TRBJ2-7
V gene: TRBV3-1/TRBV3-2
D gene: TRBD2
clone size: .
CDR3 protein: CASSQSASGGGEQYF
CDR3 DNA: TGTGCCAGCAGCCAATCGGCTAGCGGGGGGGGAGAGCAGTACTTC

J gene: TRBJ2-2
V gene: TRBV9
D gene: TRBD2
clone size: .
CDR3 protein: CASSVAQGLALRSGELFF
CDR3 DNA: TGTGCCAGCAGCGTAGCCCAGGGACTAGCGCTGAGGTCCGGGGAGCTGTTTTTT

J gene: TRBJ2-3
V gene: TRBV5-6
D gene: .
clone size: .
CDR3 protein: CASSLPGHRSTDTQYF
CDR3 DNA: TGTGCCAGCAGCTTACCGGGACATAGGAGCACAGATACGCAGTATTTT

J gene: TRBJ1-1
V gene: TRBV18
D gene: .
clone size: .
CDR3 protein: CASSPRLDTEAFF
CDR3 DNA: TGTGCCAGCTCACCACGACTGGACACTGAAGCTTTCTTT

J gene: TRBJ1-1
V gene: TRBV30
D gene: .
clone size: .
CDR3 protein: CAWSVMGAGVTEAFF
CDR3 DNA: TGTGCCTGGAGTGTAATGGGGGCGGGGGTCACTGAAGCTTTCTTT

J gene: TRBJ2-7
V gene: TRBV9
D gene: TRBD1
clone size: .
CDR3 protein: CASSVGQGTYEQYF
CDR3 DNA: TGTGCCAGCAGCGTAGGACAGGGAACCTACGAGCAGTACTTC

J gene: TRBJ2-4
V gene: TRBV2
D gene: .
clone size: .
CDR3 protein: CASLPFEENIQYF
CDR3 DNA: TGTGCCAGCCTCCCGTTCGAGGAAAACATTCAGTACTTC